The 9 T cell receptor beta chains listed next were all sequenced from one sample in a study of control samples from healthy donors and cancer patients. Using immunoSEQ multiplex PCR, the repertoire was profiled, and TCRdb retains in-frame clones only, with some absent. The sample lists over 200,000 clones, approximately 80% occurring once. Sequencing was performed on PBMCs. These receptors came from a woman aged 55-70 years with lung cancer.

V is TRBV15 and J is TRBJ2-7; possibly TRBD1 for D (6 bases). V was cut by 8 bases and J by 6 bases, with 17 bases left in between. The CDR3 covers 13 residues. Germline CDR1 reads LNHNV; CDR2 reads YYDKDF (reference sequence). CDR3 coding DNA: TGTGCCACCGCTATTGGACAGAATCTCGAGCAGTACTTC. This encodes CATAIGQNLEQYF.

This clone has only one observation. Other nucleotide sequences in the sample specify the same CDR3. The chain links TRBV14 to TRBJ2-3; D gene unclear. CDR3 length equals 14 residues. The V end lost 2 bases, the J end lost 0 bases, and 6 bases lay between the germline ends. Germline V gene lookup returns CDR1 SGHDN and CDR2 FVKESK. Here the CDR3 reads CASSQRRSTDTQYF. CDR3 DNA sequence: TGTGCCAGCAGCCAACGACGGAGCACAGATACGCAGTATTTT.

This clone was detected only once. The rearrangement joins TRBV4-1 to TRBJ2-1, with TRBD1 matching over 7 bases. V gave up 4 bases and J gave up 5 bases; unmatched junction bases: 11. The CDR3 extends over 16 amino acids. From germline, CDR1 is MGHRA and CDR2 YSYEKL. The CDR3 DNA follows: TGCGCCAGCAGCCCTTACCCCGGACAGGTGGACAATGAGCAGTTCTTC. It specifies CASSPYPGQVDNEQFF.

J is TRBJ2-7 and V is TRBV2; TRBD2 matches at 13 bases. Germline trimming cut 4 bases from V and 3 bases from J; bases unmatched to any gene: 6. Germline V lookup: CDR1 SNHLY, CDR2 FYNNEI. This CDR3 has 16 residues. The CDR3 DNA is TGTGCCAGCAGTGGGGGACTAGCGGGAAAGGGCTACGAGCAGTACTTC. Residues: CASSGGLAGKGYEQYF.

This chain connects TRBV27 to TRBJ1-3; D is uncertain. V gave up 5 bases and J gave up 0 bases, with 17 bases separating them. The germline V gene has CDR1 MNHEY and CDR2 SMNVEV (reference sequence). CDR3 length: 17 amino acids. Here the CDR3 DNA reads TGTGCCAGCAGTAAGTACGGCCAAGGGAGCTCTGGAAACACCATATATTTT. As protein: CASSKYGQGSSGNTIYF.

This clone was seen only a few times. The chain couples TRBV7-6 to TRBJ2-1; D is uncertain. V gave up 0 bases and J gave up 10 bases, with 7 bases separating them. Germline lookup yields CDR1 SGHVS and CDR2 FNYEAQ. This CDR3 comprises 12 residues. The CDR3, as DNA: TGTGCCAGCAGCTTAGCCGACGCAGAGCAGTTCTTC. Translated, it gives CASSLADAEQFF.

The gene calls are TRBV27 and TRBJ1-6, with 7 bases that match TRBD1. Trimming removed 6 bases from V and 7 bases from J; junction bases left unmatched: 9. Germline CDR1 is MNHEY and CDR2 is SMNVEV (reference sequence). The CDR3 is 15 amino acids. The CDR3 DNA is TGTGCCAGCAGCCTGTCCGGGACAGCGAATTCACCCCTCCACTTT. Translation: CASSLSGTANSPLHF.

CDR3 sequence reads: CASSRPPGQGLYEQYF. CDR3 nucleotides: TGTGCCAGCAGCCGGCCACCGGGACAGGGTCTATACGAGCAGTACTTC. The rearrangement joins TRBV4-2 to TRBJ2-7; 9 positions match TRBD1. The CDR3 covers 16 residues. The trim removed 4 bases at V and 4 bases at J, leaving 11 bases unmatched. Germline V gene sequence: CDR1 LGHNA, CDR2 YNFKEQ.

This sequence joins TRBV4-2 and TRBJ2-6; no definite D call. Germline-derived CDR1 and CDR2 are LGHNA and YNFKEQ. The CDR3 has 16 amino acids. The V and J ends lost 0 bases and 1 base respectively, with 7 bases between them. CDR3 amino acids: CASSQDLGSGANVLTF. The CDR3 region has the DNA TGTGCCAGCAGCCAAGATTTAGGGTCTGGGGCCAACGTCCTGACTTTC.